Listed below are T cell receptor beta chains from one sample, sequenced in a study of regulatory T cells in long-lasting Graves disease. MiXCR, run by TCRdb on the multiplex PCR reads, gives a single entry per CDR3 protein. The repertoire holds roughly 420,000 distinct CDR3 sequences, with approximately 14% as singletons. These data were also filed under a second study, of T cells in Graves' hyperthyroidism and ophthalmopathy.

The sample here was peripheral blood mononuclear cells (PBMCs), taken at new diagnosis, from a patient treated with antithyroid drugs. The receptors were sampled from a woman aged 45-65 years with Graves disease. Both conserved end residues are part of each CDR3. Each record gives: J gene, V gene, CDR3 protein.

TRBJ2-7 | TRBV4-1 | CASSQGLTSGRRNEQYF
TRBJ2-7 | TRBV6-1 | CASSVVREYEQYF
TRBJ1-2 | TRBV28 | CASKQQGPYGYTF
TRBJ1-3 | TRBV7-3 | CASSLQGDAGNTIYF
TRBJ2-1 | TRBV5-1 | CASRVGQGVNEQFF
TRBJ1-1 | TRBV2 | CASSYRGGEAFF
TRBJ1-1 | TRBV6-5 | CASRYPGQGGTEAFF
TRBJ2-3 | TRBV27 | CASSEGRDLITDTQYF
TRBJ2-2 | TRBV10-3 | CAITWGLNTGELFF
TRBJ2-1 | TRBV10-3 | CAISSLLGGGGYNEQFF
TRBJ1-5 | TRBV12-3/TRBV12-4 | CASRTEGQVPQPQHF
TRBJ2-2 | TRBV28 | CASSLPGGRGPGELFF
TRBJ2-5 | TRBV7-6 | CASSHGSGIQTQYF
TRBJ2-5 | TRBV28 | CASSLTRHLGGKIATQYF
TRBJ1-4 | TRBV2 | CARRGAEKLFF
TRBJ2-6 | TRBV12-3/TRBV12-4 | CASSPGQGGLGANVLTF
TRBJ2-2 | TRBV4-2 | CASSPNKGEGLYTGELFF
TRBJ2-7 | TRBV5-1 | CASSTRTGFEQYF
TRBJ2-3 | TRBV10-3 | CAIRLAGDTDTQYF
TRBJ2-1 | TRBV28 | CASSFRGTNYNEQFF
TRBJ2-1 | TRBV29-1 | CSVPDRERNEQFF
TRBJ1-6 | TRBV28 | CASSSGQLSLNSPLHF
TRBJ2-3 | TRBV24-1 | CATSDPKGQPTSTDTQYF
TRBJ2-7 | TRBV11-2 | CASSSIDRGAYEQYF
TRBJ1-5 | TRBV29-1 | CSAERDRGSDQPQHF
TRBJ2-7 | TRBV12-3/TRBV12-4 | CASSLTGMSSYEQYF
TRBJ1-5 | TRBV7-8 | CASSLDRAGNQPQHF
TRBJ1-1 | TRBV19 | CASTPYGGENTEAFF
TRBJ2-1 | TRBV3-1 | CASSRRFGAGGNEQFF
TRBJ1-2 | TRBV5-4 | CASSFWGARGYTF
TRBJ1-6 | TRBV6-1 | CASTPSRGDSPLHF
TRBJ1-1 | TRBV7-9 | CASSPQAAGNRLTEAFF
TRBJ2-1 | TRBV28 | CASSFSYGSSYNEQFF
TRBJ2-3 | TRBV10-1 | CASTPGTSGTDTQYF
TRBJ2-3 | TRBV12-3/TRBV12-4 | CASRFSGLTDTQYF
TRBJ2-5 | TRBV29-1 | CSVEAPETQYF
TRBJ2-7 | TRBV5-1 | CASSGDSFGQYF
TRBJ2-2 | TRBV10-1 | CATSDRTHTGELFF
TRBJ1-1 | TRBV29-1 | CSVHTGIGAFF